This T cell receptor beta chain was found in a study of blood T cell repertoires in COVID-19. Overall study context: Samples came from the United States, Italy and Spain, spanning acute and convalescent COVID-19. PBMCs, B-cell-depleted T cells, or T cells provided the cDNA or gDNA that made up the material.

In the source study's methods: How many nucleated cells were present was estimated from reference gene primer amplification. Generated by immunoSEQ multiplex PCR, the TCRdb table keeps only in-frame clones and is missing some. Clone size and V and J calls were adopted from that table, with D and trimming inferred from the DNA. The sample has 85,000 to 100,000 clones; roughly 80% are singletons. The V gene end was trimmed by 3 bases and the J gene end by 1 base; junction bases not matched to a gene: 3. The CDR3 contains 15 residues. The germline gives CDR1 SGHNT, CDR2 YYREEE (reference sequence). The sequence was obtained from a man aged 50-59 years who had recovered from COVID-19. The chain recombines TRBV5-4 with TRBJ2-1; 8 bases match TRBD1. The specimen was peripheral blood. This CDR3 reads CASSSQGESYNEQFF. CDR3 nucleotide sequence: TGTGCCAGCAGCTCACAGGGGGAATCCTACAATGAGCAGTTCTTC.